Following are 4 T cell receptor beta chains from one sample sequenced in a study of early T cells in non-severe SARS-CoV-2 infection. TCRdb re-called the 5' RACE reads with MiXCR, one entry per CDR3 protein. The sample has tens of thousands of distinct CDR3 sequences, 20% to 25% seen once. The sample was whole blood, taken at baseline. The receptors shown here come from an adult who was a healthcare worker with PCR-confirmed SARS-CoV-2 infection or an uninfected control (not recorded which).

The V call is TRBV12-3 or TRBV12-4, the J call TRBJ2-5; D perhaps matches TRBD1 (5 bases). V lost 10 bases and J 4 bases, leaving 16 bases between the germline ends. The CDR3 runs to 13 residues. DNA for the CDR3: TGTGCCACCAGAACCCAGGGAAGAGAGACCCAGTACTTC. It specifies CATRTQGRETQYF.

This clonotype was counted a few times. The CDR3 DNA reads TGTGCCACCAGCAGAGTACGAGGACAGGCAAACTACACCTTC. It is translated as CATSRVRGQANYTF. This chain connects TRBV15 to TRBJ1-2, with 7 bases fitting TRBD1. Germline lookup yields CDR1 LNHNV and CDR2 YYDKDF (reference sequence). CDR3 length: 14 amino acids. V gave up 1 base and J gave up 10 bases; unmatched junction bases: 9.

The CDR3 protein is CASSPGASNEKLFF. The CDR3 nucleotides read TGTGCCAGCTCACCAGGGGCTTCTAATGAAAAACTGTTTTTT. The chain is built from TRBV18 and TRBJ1-4; possibly TRBD1 for D (5 bases). In germline, CDR1 is KGHSH, CDR2 LQKENI. Trimming cost V 2 bases and J 3 bases, with 7 bases left between them. The CDR3 spans 14 residues.

This clonotype was counted once. At one end the junction does not follow the germline gene, possibly because of a read error. The genes are TRBV4-1 and TRBJ2-1; 9 nucleotides line up with TRBD2. The CDR3 sequence is 19 residues long. CDR1 is MGHRA, CDR2 YSYEKL, per germline. DNA of the CDR3: TGCGCCGGCAGCCGGGGAGGTAGCGGGGGACAGACTACCTACAATGAGCAGTTCTTC. It encodes CAGSRGGSGGQTTYNEQFF.